Following are 28 T cell receptor beta chains from one sample sequenced in a study of blood T cell repertoires in COVID-19. Sequenced by immunoSEQ multiplex PCR; TCRdb stores in-frame clones only, minus some. The sample yields roughly 200,000 clones, about 82% seen once. Sequenced material: peripheral blood. These receptors were collected from a man in his 70s with active or convalescent COVID-19.

This chain connects TRBV13 to TRBJ1-2; 10 bases line up with TRBD1. The germline gives CDR1 PRHDT, CDR2 FYEKMQ (reference sequence). With V trimmed by 6 bases and J by 5 bases, 9 bases remained unmatched. The CDR3 is 15 residues long. In nucleotides, the CDR3 is TGTGCCAGCAGAAGACCCGGGACAGGGGAATATGGCTACACCTTC. This translates into CASRRPGTGEYGYTF. Full variable domain (outside the CDR3, taken from reference TRBV13 and TRBJ1-2): AAGVIQSPRHLIKEKRETATLKCYPIPRHDTVYWYQQGPGQDPQFLISFYEKMQSDKGSIPDRFSAQQFSDYHSELNMSSLELGDSALYFCASRRPGTGEYGYTFGSGTRLTVV.

On this clone: The junction differs from germline at one of its ends, possibly a read error. The rearrangement joins TRBV19 to TRBJ2-7; TRBD2 might be the D (6 bases). This CDR3 has 15 amino acids. CDR1 LNHDA and CDR2 SQIVND come from the germline V gene (reference sequence). The CDR3 nucleotides read TGTGCCAGCGCACTGGGGCACCGGGGGTCCTACAAGCAGTACTTC. Translating it yields CASALGHRGSYKQYF.

V is TRBV19 and J is TRBJ1-5; D might be TRBD1 (5 bases). V dropped 4 bases and J dropped 3 bases, with 13 bases sitting between them. The CDR3 consists of 15 residues. Per the germline V gene, CDR1 is LNHDA and CDR2 is SQIVND (reference sequence). CDR3 coding DNA: TGTGCCAGTAGTACCCTGGGACTCTACAATCAGCCCCAGCATTTT. Translating it yields CASSTLGLYNQPQHF.

This sequence joins TRBV2 and TRBJ2-2, with D uncertain. The germline V and J ends were trimmed by 2 bases and 1 base, with 11 bases remaining between them. CDR1 and CDR2 (germline): SNHLY, FYNNEI. The CDR3 sequence is 16 residues long. The CDR3 is CASSENSPMNTGELFF. CDR3 DNA: TGTGCCAGCAGTGAAAACAGCCCAATGAACACCGGGGAGCTGTTTTTT.

The chain combines TRBV10-3 with TRBJ2-3; TRBD2 matches 11 bases. This CDR3 spans 17 amino acids. V gave up 5 bases and J gave up 2 bases; unmatched junction bases: 9. Germline assignment: CDR1 ENHRY and CDR2 SYGVKD. CDR3 sequence reads: CAISSSGGPLTTDTQYF. The CDR3 DNA sequence: TGTGCCATCAGTTCTAGCGGGGGGCCCCTCACCACAGATACGCAGTATTTT.

The sample holds a few counts of this clone. The CDR3 nucleotides read TGCGCCAGCAGCCCCAGGGGTAGCACTGAAGCTTTCTTT. Amino acid sequence: CASSPRGSTEAFF. The V and J genes are TRBV10-1 and TRBJ1-1; D may be TRBD1 (6 bases). The V and J ends lost 6 bases and 4 bases respectively, with 12 bases between them. Germline V gene sequence: CDR1 WNHNN, CDR2 SYGVQD (reference sequence). The CDR3 totals 13 residues.

This clone was found many times. This chain joins TRBV7-8 and TRBJ1-1; 7 nucleotides align to TRBD1. This CDR3 is built from 14 residues. With 5 bases clipped from V and 3 bases from J, the junction kept 6 bases outside the gene matches. Looked up from germline, CDR1 is SGHVS and CDR2 is FQNEAQ. CDR3 amino acids: CASSPRQGHTEAFF. The CDR3 nucleotides read TGTGCCAGCAGCCCCAGACAGGGTCACACTGAAGCTTTCTTT. Complete variable domain (other parts from reference TRBV7-8 and TRBJ1-1): GAGVSQSPRYKVAKRGQDVALRCDPISGHVSLFWYQQALGQGPEFLTYFQNEAQLDKSGLPSDRFFAERPEGSVSTLKIQRTQQEDSAVYLCASSPRQGHTEAFFGQGTRLTVV.

The rearrangement links TRBV3-1 (or the pseudogene TRBV3-2) to TRBJ1-2; 8 positions match TRBD1. Trimming at V came to 4 bases and at J to 4 bases, leaving 8 bases not matched to a gene. Germline assignment: CDR1 LGHDT and CDR2 YNNKEL (reference sequence). The CDR3 covers 15 residues. This CDR3 is CASSPTGGWGYGYTF. The CDR3 DNA reads as TGTGCCAGCAGCCCTACAGGGGGATGGGGCTATGGCTACACCTTC.

The CDR3 reads CASSSVNTEAFF. For the CDR3, the DNA is TGCGCCAGCAGCTCTGTTAACACTGAAGCTTTCTTT. This chain links TRBV5-1 with TRBJ1-1; no firm D call. The germline V and J ends were trimmed by 3 bases and 2 bases, with 5 bases remaining between them. Looked up from germline, CDR1 is SGHRS and CDR2 is YFSETQ. This CDR3 is built from 12 residues. The entire variable domain, with the rest obtained from reference TRBV5-1 and TRBJ1-1, is as follows: KAGVTQTPRYLIKTRGQQVTLSCSPISGHRSVSWYQQTPGQGLQFLFEYFSETQRNKGNFPGRFSGRQFSNSRSEMNVSTLELGDSALYLCASSSVNTEAFFGQGTRLTVV.

V gene TRBV6-2 or TRBV6-3 combines with J gene TRBJ1-4; tentative D call: TRBD1 (5 bases). V was clipped by 5 bases and J by 3 bases, with 19 bases between them. CDR1 MNHEY and CDR2 SVGEGT come from the germline V gene. This CDR3 spans 17 amino acids. CDR3 DNA: TGTGCCAGCAGTCCCCTCCTCCTCAGGGCGGCTAATGAAAAACTGTTTTTT. It codes for CASSPLLLRAANEKLFF.

Details on this clone: The identical CDR3 is also encoded by other nucleotide sequences in the sample. The chain employs TRBV5-1 and TRBJ2-3, with TRBD2 identical over 9 bases. This CDR3 contains 16 residues. V shed 4 bases, J shed 2 bases, and the junction held 8 bases outside the gene matches. In germline, CDR1 is SGHRS, CDR2 YFSETQ. The CDR3 protein is CASSTTSGAFTDTQYF. Here the CDR3 DNA reads TGCGCCAGCAGCACGACTAGCGGAGCTTTCACAGATACGCAGTATTTT.

A few counts support this clone. The same CDR3 can be traced to other DNA sequences in this sample. The chain employs TRBV18 and TRBJ1-1, with D perhaps TRBD1 (6 bases). The germline CDR1 and CDR2 sequences are KGHSH and LQKENI. V shed 2 bases and J shed 3 bases, with 7 bases lying between them. The CDR3 totals 13 residues. The CDR3 loop is CASSPGGDTEAFF. For the CDR3, the DNA is TGTGCCAGCTCACCAGGGGGCGACACTGAAGCTTTCTTT.

The chain recombines TRBV12-5 with TRBJ2-7, with D possibly matching TRBD1 (7 bases). V lost 5 bases and J 6 bases, leaving 14 bases between the germline ends. The length of the CDR3 is 13 residues. The germline V gene encodes CDR1 LGHNT and CDR2 FRNRAP. CDR3 amino acids: CASGGPGGGEQYF. The CDR3 coding sequence is TGTGCTAGTGGTGGGCCAGGGGGAGGCGAGCAGTACTTC.

This chain links TRBV12-2 with TRBJ2-7; TRBD2 was called by the table and not checked on the DNA. TRBV12-2 is termed a pseudogene. This CDR3 is 17 amino acids long. CDR3 loop: CASRLAYLSGCSYEQYF. The CDR3 bases are TGTGCAAGTCGCTTGGCCTACCTTAGCGGCTGCTCCTACGAGCAGTACTTC.

This clone has just one count. The chain is built from TRBV28 and TRBJ1-5; D is unresolved. The CDR3 runs to 17 residues. With 5 bases removed from V and 1 base from J, the gap between germline ends came to 18 bases. Germline V gene data show CDR1 as MDHEN and CDR2 as SYDVKM. This chain's CDR3 is CASSVGGQGMSNQPQHF. The CDR3 region has the DNA TGTGCCAGCAGTGTAGGTGGGCAAGGTATGAGCAATCAGCCCCAGCATTTT. The full variable domain, rest sourced from reference TRBV28 and TRBJ1-5, is DVKVTQSSRYLVKRTGEKVFLECVQDMDHENMFWYRQDPGLGLRLIYFSYDVKMKEKGDIPEGYSVSREKKERFSLILESASTNQTSMYLCASSVGGQGMSNQPQHFGDGTRLSIL.

This clone is a singleton in its sample. The chain links TRBV6-1 to TRBJ1-2; the D gene is possibly TRBD1 (5 bases). The CDR3 totals 15 residues. CDR1 MNHNS and CDR2 SASEGT come from the germline V gene. V lost 6 bases and J lost 6, with 20 bases in between. In DNA form, the CDR3 reads TGTGCCAGCAGCCTCGGACACCCCGATGGGAATGGCTACACCTTC. Protein: CASSLGHPDGNGYTF.

The rearrangement links TRBV10-3 to TRBJ1-1; 7 positions match TRBD1. CDR3 length equals 14 residues. The junction had 4 bases not matched to a gene; V was cut back by 1 base and J by 5 bases. The germline V gene has CDR1 ENHRY and CDR2 SYGVKD. The DNA of the CDR3 is TGTGCCATCAGTGAGTGGGCAGGGGGGACTGAAGCTTTCTTT. This translates into CAISEWAGGTEAFF.

This chain links TRBV11-3 with TRBJ2-3, with 7 bases that match TRBD1. The length of the CDR3 is 14 residues. Germline lookup yields CDR1 SGHNT and CDR2 YENEEA. The junction had 1 base not matched to a gene; V was cut back by 0 bases and J by 4 bases. CDR3 in DNA: TGTGCCAGCAGCTTAGAAGGGGGCGCAGATACGCAGTATTTT. Its translation: CASSLEGGADTQYF.

The chain combines TRBV18 with TRBJ2-3, with D possibly matching TRBD1 (6 bases). Germline CDR1 and CDR2: KGHSH and LQKENI. The CDR3 is 17 residues long. Trimming shortened V by 3 bases and J by 0 bases, and 16 bases separated the two germline ends. In nucleotides, the CDR3 is TGTGCCAGCTCACCTCTCACAGGGCCCCTTAGCACAGATACGCAGTATTTT. It is translated as CASSPLTGPLSTDTQYF.

This clone was seen a handful of times. This chain joins TRBV5-4 and TRBJ1-6, with 11 positions matching TRBD1. CDR1 is SGHNT, CDR2 YYREEE, per germline (reference sequence). V lost 4 bases, J lost 9 bases, and 6 bases stayed unmatched. The CDR3 has 15 residues. CDR3 in amino acids: CASSPKGTGGSPLHF. The CDR3 DNA sequence: TGTGCCAGCAGCCCGAAAGGGACAGGGGGTTCACCCCTCCACTTT.

This chain links TRBV28 with TRBJ1-2; 9 bases are shared with TRBD1. The V segment lost 4 bases and the J segment 8 bases; nucleotides outside the gene matches: 11. This CDR3 spans 15 amino acids. Per the germline V gene, CDR1 is MDHEN and CDR2 is SYDVKM. CDR3 protein: CASSSPTGGATGYTF. For the CDR3, the DNA is TGTGCCAGCAGTTCCCCTACAGGGGGCGCGACCGGCTACACCTTC.

The V call is TRBV7-2, the J call TRBJ2-7, with 7 bases matching TRBD2. The germline V gene encodes CDR1 SGHTA and CDR2 FQGNSA. V was pared by 1 base and J by 7 bases, with 10 bases of the junction left unmatched. The CDR3 contains 15 residues. The CDR3 loop is CASSLGAGLLLEQYF. The CDR3 DNA sequence: TGTGCCAGCAGCTTAGGAGCGGGGCTCCTTTTGGAGCAGTACTTC.

This clone was counted a single time. The chain links TRBV16 to TRBJ2-7; 8 bases are shared with TRBD2. The CDR3 runs 13 residues. Trimming cost V 3 bases and J 6 bases; bases outside gene matches: 4. Germline V gene data show CDR1 as KGHSY and CDR2 as FQNENV. CDR3 sequence (DNA): TGTGCCAGCAGCCAGGACGGGAGGGCCGAGCAGTACTTC. Translation gives CASSQDGRAEQYF.

This clone appeared a few times. V gene TRBV3-1 (or the pseudogene TRBV3-2) combines with J gene TRBJ1-4, with D hard to call. Trimming removed 2 bases at V and 7 bases at J, with 8 bases between. This CDR3 has 13 residues. Germline V lookup: CDR1 LGHDT, CDR2 YNNKEL (reference sequence). CDR3 coding DNA: TGTGCCAGCAGCCAAACTGGGAGTGAAAAACTGTTTTTT. Its translation is CASSQTGSEKLFF.

This chain joins TRBV7-9 and TRBJ1-2; no definite D call. Trimming cost V 5 bases and J 1 base, with 17 bases left between them. This CDR3 contains 16 residues. Germline V gene lookup returns CDR1 SEHNR and CDR2 FQNEAQ (reference sequence). Here the CDR3 reads CASSPELPSDNYGYTF. The CDR3 coding sequence is TGTGCCAGCAGCCCCGAATTACCCTCAGATAACTATGGCTACACCTTC.

J is TRBJ2-5 and V is TRBV5-1; a possible D gene is TRBD1 (5 bases). Germline lookup yields CDR1 SGHRS and CDR2 YFSETQ. Trimming removed 1 base from V and 3 bases from J, with 10 bases in between. CDR3 size: 14 residues. This CDR3 is CASSLSPTEETQYF. Here the CDR3 DNA reads TGCGCCAGCAGCTTGTCCCCGACAGAAGAGACCCAGTACTTC.

The V call is TRBV2, the J call TRBJ1-5, with unresolved D. CDR3 length: 12 residues. Germline lookup yields CDR1 SNHLY and CDR2 FYNNEI. Trimming took 3 bases from V and 6 from J, leaving 6 bases between them. For the CDR3, the DNA is TGTGCCAGCAGTGACCCGGTTCAGCCCCAGCATTTT. This sequence encodes CASSDPVQPQHF.

The chain couples TRBV19 to TRBJ2-1; 8 nucleotides align to TRBD2. J lost 8 bases, V lost 5 bases, and 14 bases had no gene match. CDR3 length equals 16 residues. CDR1 is LNHDA, CDR2 SQIVND, per germline (reference sequence). The CDR3 loop is CASSVTAAGVVDEQFF. The CDR3 bases are TGTGCCAGTAGTGTGACAGCAGCGGGAGTTGTCGATGAGCAGTTCTTC.